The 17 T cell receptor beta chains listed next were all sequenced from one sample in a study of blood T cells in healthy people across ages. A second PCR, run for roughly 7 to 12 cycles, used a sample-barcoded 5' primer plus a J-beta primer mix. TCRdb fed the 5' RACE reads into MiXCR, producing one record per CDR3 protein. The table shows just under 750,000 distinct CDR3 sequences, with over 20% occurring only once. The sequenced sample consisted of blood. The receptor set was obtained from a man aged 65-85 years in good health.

The CDR3 DNA sequence: TGTGCCAGCAGCGTAACCCGACCCGGGACTAGCGGGGATACGCAGTATTTT. Its protein is CASSVTRPGTSGDTQYF. This chain connects TRBV7-2 to TRBJ2-3; 12 nucleotides match TRBD2. With V trimmed by 5 bases and J by 6 bases, 12 bases remained unmatched. The CDR3 extends over 17 amino acids. Germline CDR1 SGHTA, CDR2 FQGNSA.

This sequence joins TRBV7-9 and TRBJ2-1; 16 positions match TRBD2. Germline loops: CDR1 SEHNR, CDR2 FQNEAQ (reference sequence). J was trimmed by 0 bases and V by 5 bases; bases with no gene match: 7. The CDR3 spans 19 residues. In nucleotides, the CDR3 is TGTGCCAGCAGCCGGGGACTAGCGGGAGGGCCGAGCTCCTACAATGAGCAGTTCTTC. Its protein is CASSRGLAGGPSSYNEQFF.

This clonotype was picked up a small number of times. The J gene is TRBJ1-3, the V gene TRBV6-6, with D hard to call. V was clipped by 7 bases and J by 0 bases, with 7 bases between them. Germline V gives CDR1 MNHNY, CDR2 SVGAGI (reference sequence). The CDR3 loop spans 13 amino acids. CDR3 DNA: TGTGCCAGCAAGGTAGACTCTGGAAACACCATATATTTT. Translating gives CASKVDSGNTIYF.

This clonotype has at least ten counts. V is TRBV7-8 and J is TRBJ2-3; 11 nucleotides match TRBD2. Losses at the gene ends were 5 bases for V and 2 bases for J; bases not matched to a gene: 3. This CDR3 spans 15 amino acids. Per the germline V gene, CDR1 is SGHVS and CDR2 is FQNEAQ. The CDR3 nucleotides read TGTGCCAGCAGCCCGGGACTAGCGGTCACAGATACGCAGTATTTT. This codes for CASSPGLAVTDTQYF.

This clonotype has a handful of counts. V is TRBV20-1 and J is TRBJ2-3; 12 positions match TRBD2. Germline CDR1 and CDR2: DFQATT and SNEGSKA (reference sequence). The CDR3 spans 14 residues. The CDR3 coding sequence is TGCAGAGGACTAGCGGGGCACGACACAGATACGCAGTATTTT. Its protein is CRGLAGHDTDTQYF.

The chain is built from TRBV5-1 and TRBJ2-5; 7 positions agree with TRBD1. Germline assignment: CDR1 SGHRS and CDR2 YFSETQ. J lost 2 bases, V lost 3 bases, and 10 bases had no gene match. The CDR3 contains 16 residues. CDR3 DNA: TGCGCCAGCAGCTCCACGACAGGGACCCTACAAGAGACCCAGTACTTC. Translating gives CASSSTTGTLQETQYF.

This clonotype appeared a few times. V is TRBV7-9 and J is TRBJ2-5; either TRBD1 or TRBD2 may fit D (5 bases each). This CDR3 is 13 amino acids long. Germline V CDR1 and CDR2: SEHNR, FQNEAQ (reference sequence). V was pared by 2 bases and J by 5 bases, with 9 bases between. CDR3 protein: CASSLTWGETQYF. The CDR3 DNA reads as TGTGCCAGCAGCTTAACATGGGGGGAGACCCAGTACTTC.

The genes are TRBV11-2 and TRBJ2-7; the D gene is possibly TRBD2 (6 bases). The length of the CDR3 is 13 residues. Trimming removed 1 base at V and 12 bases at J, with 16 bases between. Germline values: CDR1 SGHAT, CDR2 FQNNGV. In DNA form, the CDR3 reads TGTGCCAGCAGCTTAGGATGGTCCGCGGGGCGGTACTTC. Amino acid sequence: CASSLGWSAGRYF.

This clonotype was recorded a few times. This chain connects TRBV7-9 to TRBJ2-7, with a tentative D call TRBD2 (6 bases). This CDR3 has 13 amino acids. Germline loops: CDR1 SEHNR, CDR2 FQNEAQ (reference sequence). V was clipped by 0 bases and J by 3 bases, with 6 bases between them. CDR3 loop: CASSLAGLYEQYV. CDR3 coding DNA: TGTGCCAGCAGCTTAGCGGGACTCTACGAGCAGTACGTC.

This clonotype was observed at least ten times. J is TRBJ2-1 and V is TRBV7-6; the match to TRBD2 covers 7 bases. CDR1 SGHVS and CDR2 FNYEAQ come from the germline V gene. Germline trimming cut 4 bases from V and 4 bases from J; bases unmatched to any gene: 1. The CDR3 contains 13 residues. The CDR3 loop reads CASSWGGYNEQFF. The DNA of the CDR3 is TGTGCCAGCAGCTGGGGGGGGTACAATGAGCAGTTCTTC.

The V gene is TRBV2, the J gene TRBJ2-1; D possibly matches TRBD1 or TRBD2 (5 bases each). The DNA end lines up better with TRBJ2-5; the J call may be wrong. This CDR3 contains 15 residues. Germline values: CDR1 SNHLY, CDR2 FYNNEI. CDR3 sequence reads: CASSDRTGGQETQYF. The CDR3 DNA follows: TGTGCCAGCAGTGATCGGACTGGGGGCCAAGAGACCCAGTACTTC.

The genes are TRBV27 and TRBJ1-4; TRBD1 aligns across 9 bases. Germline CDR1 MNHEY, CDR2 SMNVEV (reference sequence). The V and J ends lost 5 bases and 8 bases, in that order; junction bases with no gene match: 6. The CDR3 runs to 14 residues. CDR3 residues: CASSTRDREEKLFF. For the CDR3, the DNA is TGTGCCAGCAGTACCCGGGACAGGGAAGAAAAACTGTTTTTT.

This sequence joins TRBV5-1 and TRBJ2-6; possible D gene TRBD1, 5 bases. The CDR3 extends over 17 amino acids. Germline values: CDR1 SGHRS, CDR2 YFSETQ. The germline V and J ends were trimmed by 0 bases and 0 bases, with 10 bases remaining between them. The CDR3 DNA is TGCGCCAGCAGCTTGGGACAGACTCGCTCTGGGGCCAACGTCCTGACTTTC. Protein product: CASSLGQTRSGANVLTF.

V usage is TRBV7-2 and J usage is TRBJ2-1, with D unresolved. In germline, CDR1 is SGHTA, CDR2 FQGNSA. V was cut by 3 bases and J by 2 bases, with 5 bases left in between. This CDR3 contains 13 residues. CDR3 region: CASSFYPYNEQFF. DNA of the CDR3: TGTGCCAGCAGCTTTTACCCCTACAATGAGCAGTTCTTC.

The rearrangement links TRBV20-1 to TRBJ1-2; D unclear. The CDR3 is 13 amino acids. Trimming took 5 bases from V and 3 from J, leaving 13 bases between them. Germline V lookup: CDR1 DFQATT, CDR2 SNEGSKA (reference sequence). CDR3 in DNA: TGCAGTGCTCCCACGGAGAAAGACTATGGCTACACCTTC. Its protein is CSAPTEKDYGYTF.

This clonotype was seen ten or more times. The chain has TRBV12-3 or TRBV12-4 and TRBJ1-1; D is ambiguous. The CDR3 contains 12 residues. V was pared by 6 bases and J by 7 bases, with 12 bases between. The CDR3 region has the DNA TGTGCCAGCAGCGGACCGAGCCTTGAAGCTTTCTTT. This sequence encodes CASSGPSLEAFF.

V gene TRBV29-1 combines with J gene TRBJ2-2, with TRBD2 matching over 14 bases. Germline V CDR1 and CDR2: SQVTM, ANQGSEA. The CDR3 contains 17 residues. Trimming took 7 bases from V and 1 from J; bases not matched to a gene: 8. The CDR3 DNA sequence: TGCAGCGCCACGGGACTAGCGGGGGCCCTGAACACCGGGGAGCTGTTTTTT. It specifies CSATGLAGALNTGELFF.